This TCR beta chain came from a study of blood T cell repertoires in COVID-19. Looking at the study overall: PBMCs, B-cell-depleted T cells, or T cells provided the cDNA or gDNA that made up the material.

The germline V gene encodes CDR1 SGHRS and CDR2 YFSETQ. CDR3 size: 18 residues. With 2 bases removed from V and 7 bases from J, the gap between germline ends came to 25 bases. Source study methods: Reference gene primers were amplified, and this amplification served to estimate nucleated cell counts. The data were produced by immunoSEQ multiplex PCR, yet TCRdb's version contains in-frame clones alone and is incomplete. That table supplies the V and J calls and clone size; D and trimming were determined from the DNA. The sample comprises about 140,000 clones, about 75% of which are singletons, and around 2.9% rests with the top ten. Participants, about 18 to 89 years old, spanned under 30 US areas. Cohort 3 donors were reported recovered after two negative PCRs, clearance, or symptom resolution.

The TCR sequence derives from a woman in her 50s who had recovered from COVID-19. The chain carries TRBV5-1 and TRBJ2-1; a weak D match, TRBD1 (8 bases). Source material: PBMCs or T cells enriched from blood (not recorded which). The CDR3 DNA sequence: TGCGCCAGCAGCTTCATACCCCGGGAACAGGGGGAGGGTAATGAGCAGTTCTTC. Encoded protein: CASSFIPREQGEGNEQFF.